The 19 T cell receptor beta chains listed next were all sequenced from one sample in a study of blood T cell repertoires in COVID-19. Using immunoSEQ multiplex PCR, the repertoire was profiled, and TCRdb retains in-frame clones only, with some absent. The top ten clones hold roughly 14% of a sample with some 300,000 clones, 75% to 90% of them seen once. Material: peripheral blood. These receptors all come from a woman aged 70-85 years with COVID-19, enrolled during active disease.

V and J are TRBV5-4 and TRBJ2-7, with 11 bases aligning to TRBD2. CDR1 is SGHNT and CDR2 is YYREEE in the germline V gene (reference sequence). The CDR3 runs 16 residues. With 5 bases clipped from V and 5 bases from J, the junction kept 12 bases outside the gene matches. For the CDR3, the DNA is TGTGCCAGCAGACCCTCCCGACTAGCGGGGTGGGACGAGCAGTACTTC. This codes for CASRPSRLAGWDEQYF.

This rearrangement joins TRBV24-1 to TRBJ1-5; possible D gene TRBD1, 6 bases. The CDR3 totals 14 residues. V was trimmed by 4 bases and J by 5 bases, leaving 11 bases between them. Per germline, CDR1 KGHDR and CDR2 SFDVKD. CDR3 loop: CATSERGGDQPQHF. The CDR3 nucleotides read TGTGCCACCAGTGAGAGAGGGGGGGATCAGCCCCAGCATTTT.

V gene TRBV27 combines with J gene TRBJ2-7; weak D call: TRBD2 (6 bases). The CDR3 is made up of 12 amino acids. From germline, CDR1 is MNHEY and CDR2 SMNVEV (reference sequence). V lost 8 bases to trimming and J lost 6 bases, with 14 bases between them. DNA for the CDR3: TGTGCCAGCGGCCCGGGACTTCTCGAGCAGTACTTC. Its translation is CASGPGLLEQYF.

CDR3 in amino acids: CSASTDYLFNEQFF. For the CDR3, the DNA is TGCAGTGCTAGTACAGATTACCTATTCAATGAGCAGTTCTTC. V gene TRBV20-1 combines with J gene TRBJ2-1; no reliable D call. The CDR3 sequence is 14 residues long. Germline CDR1 reads DFQATT; CDR2 reads SNEGSKA (reference sequence). The V gene lost 3 bases and the J gene lost 6 bases, with 15 bases spanning the gap.

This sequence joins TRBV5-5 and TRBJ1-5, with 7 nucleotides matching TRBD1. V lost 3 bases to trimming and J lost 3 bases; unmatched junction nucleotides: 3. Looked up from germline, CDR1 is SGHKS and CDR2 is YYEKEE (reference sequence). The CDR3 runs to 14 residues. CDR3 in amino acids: CASSSGTANQPQHF. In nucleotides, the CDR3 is TGTGCCAGCAGCTCCGGGACAGCCAATCAGCCCCAGCATTTT.

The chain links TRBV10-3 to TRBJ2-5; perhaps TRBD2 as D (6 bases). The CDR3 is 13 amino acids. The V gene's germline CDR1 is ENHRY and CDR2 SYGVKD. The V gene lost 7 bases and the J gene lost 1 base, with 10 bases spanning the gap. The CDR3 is CAITWGVQETQYF. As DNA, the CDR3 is TGTGCCATCACCTGGGGGGTCCAAGAGACCCAGTACTTC.

The CDR3 DNA is TGCGCCAGCAGTGATGTTTTTCAGCGAGAAATTACGCAGTATTTT. Translating gives CASSDVFQREITQYF. The chain joins TRBV10-2 to TRBJ2-3, with D unclear. CDR1 is WSHSY and CDR2 is SAAADI in the germline V gene. The ends were cut back, 3 bases at V and 8 bases at J, with 18 bases in the middle. CDR3 length: 15 amino acids.

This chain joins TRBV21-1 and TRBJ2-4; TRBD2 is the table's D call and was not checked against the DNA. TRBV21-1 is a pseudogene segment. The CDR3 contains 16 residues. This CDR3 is CASSKVLGVAKNIQYF. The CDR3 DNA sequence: TGTGCCAGCAGCAAAGTTCTCGGGGTAGCCAAAAACATTCAGTACTTC.

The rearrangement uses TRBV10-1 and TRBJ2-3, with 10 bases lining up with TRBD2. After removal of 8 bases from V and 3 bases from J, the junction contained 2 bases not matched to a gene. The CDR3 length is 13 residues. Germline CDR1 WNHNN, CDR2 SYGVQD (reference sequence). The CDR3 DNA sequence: TGCGCCAGCGCAGCGGGGGGGACAGATACGCAGTATTTT. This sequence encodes CASAAGGTDTQYF.

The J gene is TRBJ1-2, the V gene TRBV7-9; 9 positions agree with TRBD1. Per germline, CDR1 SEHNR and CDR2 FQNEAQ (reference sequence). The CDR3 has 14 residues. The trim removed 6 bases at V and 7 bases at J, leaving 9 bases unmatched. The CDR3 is CASRPGQGTGGYTF. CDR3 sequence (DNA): TGTGCCAGCAGGCCTGGACAGGGGACGGGTGGCTACACCTTC.

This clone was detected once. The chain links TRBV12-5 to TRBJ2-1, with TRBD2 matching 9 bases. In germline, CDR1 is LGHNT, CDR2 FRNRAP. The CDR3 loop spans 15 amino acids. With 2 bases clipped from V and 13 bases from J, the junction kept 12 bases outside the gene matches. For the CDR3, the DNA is TGTGCTAGTGGTTTGCCTCGGGCGGGGGGGGCTAGCCAGTTCTTC. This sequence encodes CASGLPRAGGASQFF.

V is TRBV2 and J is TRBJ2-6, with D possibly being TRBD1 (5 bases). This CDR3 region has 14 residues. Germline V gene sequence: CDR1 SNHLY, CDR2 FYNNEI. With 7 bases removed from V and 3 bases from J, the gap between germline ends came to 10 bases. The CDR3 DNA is TGTGCCAGCATCAGGGCTTTTGGGGCCAACGTCCTGACTTTC. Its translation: CASIRAFGANVLTF.

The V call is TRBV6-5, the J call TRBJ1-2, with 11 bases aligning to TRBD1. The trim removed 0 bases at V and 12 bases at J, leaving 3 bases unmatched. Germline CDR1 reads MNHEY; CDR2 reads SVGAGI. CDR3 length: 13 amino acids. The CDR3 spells CASSYSDRGLHTF. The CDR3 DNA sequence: TGTGCCAGCAGTTACTCGGACAGGGGGCTACACACCTTC.

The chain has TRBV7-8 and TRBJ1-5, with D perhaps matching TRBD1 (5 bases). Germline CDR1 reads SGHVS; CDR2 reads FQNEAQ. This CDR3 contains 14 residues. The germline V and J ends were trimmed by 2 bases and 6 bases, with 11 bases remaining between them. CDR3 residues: CASSLQGGGQPQHF. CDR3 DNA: TGTGCCAGCAGCTTACAGGGAGGAGGTCAGCCCCAGCATTTT.

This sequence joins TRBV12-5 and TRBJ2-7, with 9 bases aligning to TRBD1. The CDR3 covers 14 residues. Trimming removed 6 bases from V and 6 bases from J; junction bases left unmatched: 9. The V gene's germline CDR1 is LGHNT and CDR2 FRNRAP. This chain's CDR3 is CASGTGTGKSEQYF. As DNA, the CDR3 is TGTGCTAGTGGGACCGGGACAGGGAAATCCGAGCAGTACTTC.

In nucleotides, the CDR3 is TGTGCCAGCTCACCACTTTTAGGCTACACCTTC. This sequence encodes CASSPLLGYTF. The chain uses TRBV18 and TRBJ1-2, with no clear D. This CDR3 is built from 11 residues. V lost 1 base, J lost 8 bases, and 5 bases lay in between. Germline V gives CDR1 KGHSH, CDR2 LQKENI.

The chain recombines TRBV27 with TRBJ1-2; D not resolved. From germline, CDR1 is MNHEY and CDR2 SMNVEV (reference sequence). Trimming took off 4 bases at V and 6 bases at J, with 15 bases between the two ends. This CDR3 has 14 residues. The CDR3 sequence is CASSSGRGAHGYTF. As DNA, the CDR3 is TGTGCCAGCAGTTCGGGTCGGGGTGCGCATGGCTACACCTTC.

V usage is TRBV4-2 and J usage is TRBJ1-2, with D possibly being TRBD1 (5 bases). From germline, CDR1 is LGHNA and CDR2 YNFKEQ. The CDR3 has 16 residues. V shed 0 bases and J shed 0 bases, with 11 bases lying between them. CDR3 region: CASSQDPGGANYGYTF. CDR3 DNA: TGTGCCAGCAGCCAAGATCCCGGGGGAGCTAACTATGGCTACACCTTC.

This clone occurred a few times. CDR3 nucleotide sequence: TGTGCCAGCAGCGTCCCGGGGAGCGGGGGCTACACCTTC. This codes for CASSVPGSGGYTF. This rearrangement joins TRBV9 to TRBJ1-2; D not resolved. The V gene lost 2 bases and the J gene lost 8 bases, with 13 bases spanning the gap. The V gene's germline CDR1 is SGDLS and CDR2 YYNGEE. The CDR3 is 13 residues long.